The count of the clone carrying this T cell receptor beta chain is one. Its antigen is still unknown. These data come from a study of persistence of HIV-infected CD4 T cells. Study-wide points: TCRbeta richness was lower in CMV- and Gag-responding cells than in anti-CD3/anti-CD28-responding cells. Within sorted populations, more oligoclonal TCRs accompanied more oligoclonal proviruses.

The V and J ends lost 6 bases and 3 bases, in that order; junction bases with no gene match: 5. CDR1 is MDHEN, CDR2 SYDVKM, per germline. The CDR3 contains 14 residues. Anti-CD3/anti-CD28 beads served as a nonspecific positive control stimulus. Sorting of responding CD4+ T cells relied on upregulated CD40 ligand together with CD69. Inclusion required CMV-positive serology and CD4+ counts above 400 cells/uL. Stimulated PBMCs had first been depleted of CD8+ T cells. The immunoSEQ assay was version 4, run in survey mode. Sequenced by immunoSEQ multiplex PCR; TCRdb stores in-frame clones only, minus some. The sample includes 40,000 to 55,000 clones, 80% to 90% of them seen just once.

The source was CD4+ T cells sorted from PBMCs after approximately 19-hour stimulation, collected from a patient who received antiretroviral therapy. This clonotype was obtained from an adult woman with HIV who was CMV-seropositive. The chain couples TRBV28 to TRBJ2-7, with 10 bases identical to TRBD1. The CDR3 sequence: CASRTTGGNYEQYF. The CDR3 nucleotides are TGTGCCAGCAGGACGACAGGGGGCAACTACGAGCAGTACTTC.